This TCR beta chain stems from a study of cytomegalovirus exposure and HLA in healthy donors. Study-wide results and limits: Later analysis reportedly placed an Asian-associated ancestry cluster below the roughly 670-donor mean in N-insertions.

Details on this clone: No antigen is known for it.

With 60 Vbeta and 13 Jbeta primers, the PCR was carried out. The protocol was immunoSEQ multiplex PCR, while the TCRdb copy is restricted to in-frame clones and leaves out a portion. The sample consists of 150,000 to 200,000 clones, 80% to 85% of them appearing once. The V segment lost 1 base and the J segment 8 bases; nucleotides outside the gene matches: 1. CDR1 is KGHSH, CDR2 LQKENI, per germline. This CDR3 comprises 12 residues. The gene calls are TRBV18 and TRBJ1-1; 7 nucleotides match TRBD1. The receptor was derived from a woman between 40 and 55 years old in good health and CMV-seronegative. The sequencing input was PBMCs. CDR3 DNA: TGTGCCAGCTCACCACAGGGGGCCGAAGCTTTCTTT. Translated, it gives CASSPQGAEAFF.